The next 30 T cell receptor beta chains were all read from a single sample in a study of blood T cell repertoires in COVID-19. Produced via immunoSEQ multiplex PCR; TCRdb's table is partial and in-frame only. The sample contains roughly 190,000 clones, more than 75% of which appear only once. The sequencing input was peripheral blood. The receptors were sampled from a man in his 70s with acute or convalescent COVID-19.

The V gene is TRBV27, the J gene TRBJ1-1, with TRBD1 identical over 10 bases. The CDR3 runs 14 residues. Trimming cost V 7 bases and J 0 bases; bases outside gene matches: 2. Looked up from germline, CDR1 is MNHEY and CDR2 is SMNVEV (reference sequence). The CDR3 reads CASMTGGLNTEAFF. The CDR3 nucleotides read TGTGCCAGCATGACAGGGGGCCTGAACACTGAAGCTTTCTTT.

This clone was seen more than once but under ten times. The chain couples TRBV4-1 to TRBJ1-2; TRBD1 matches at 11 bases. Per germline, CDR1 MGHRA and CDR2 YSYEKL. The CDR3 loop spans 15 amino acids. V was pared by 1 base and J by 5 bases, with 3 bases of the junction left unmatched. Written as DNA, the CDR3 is TGCGCCAGCAGCCAAGGGGGACAGGGGGGGTATGGCTACACCTTC. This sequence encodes CASSQGGQGGYGYTF.

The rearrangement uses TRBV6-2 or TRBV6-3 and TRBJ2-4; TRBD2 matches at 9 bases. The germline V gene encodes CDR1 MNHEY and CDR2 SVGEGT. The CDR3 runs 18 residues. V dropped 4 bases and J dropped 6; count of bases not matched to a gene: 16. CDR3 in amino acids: CASSWGLAGPSSLNIQYF. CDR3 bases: TGTGCCAGCAGTTGGGGGCTAGCGGGGCCTTCCAGCCTAAACATTCAGTACTTC.

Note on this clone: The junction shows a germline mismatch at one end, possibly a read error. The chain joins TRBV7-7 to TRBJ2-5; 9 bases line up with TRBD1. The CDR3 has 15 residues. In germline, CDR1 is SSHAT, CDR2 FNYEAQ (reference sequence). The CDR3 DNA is TGTGCTAGCAGCTTCCTACAGGGGGCTCAAGAGACCCAGTACTTC. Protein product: CASSFLQGAQETQYF.

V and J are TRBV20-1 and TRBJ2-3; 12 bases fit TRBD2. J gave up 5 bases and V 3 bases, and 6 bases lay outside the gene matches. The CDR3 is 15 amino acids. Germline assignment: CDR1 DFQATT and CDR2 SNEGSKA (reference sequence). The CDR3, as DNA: TGCAGTGCTAGTCGACTAGCGGGAGTGTTAGATACGCAGTATTTT. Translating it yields CSASRLAGVLDTQYF.

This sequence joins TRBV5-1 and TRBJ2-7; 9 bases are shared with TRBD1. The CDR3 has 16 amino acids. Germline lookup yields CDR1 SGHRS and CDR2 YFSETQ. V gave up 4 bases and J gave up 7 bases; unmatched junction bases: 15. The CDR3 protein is CASSKLRDREAGEQYF. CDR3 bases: TGCGCCAGCAGCAAACTTAGGGACAGGGAAGCGGGGGAGCAGTACTTC. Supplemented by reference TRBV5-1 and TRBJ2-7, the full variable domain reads KAGVTQTPRYLIKTRGQQVTLSCSPISGHRSVSWYQQTPGQGLQFLFEYFSETQRNKGNFPGRFSGRQFSNSRSEMNVSTLELGDSALYLCASSKLRDREAGEQYFGPGTRLTVT.

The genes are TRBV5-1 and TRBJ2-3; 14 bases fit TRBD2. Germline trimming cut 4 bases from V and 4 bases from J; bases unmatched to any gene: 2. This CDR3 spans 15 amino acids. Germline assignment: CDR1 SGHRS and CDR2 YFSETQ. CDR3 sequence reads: CASSPGLAGADTQYF. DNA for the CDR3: TGCGCCAGCAGCCCGGGACTAGCGGGAGCAGATACGCAGTATTTT.

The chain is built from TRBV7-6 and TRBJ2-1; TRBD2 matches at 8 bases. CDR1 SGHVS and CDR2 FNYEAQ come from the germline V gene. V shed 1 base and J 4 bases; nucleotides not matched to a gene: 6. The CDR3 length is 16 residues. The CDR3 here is CASSLDRGGEYNEQFF. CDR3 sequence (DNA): TGTGCCAGCAGCTTAGACCGGGGGGGAGAATACAATGAGCAGTTCTTC.

CDR3 sequence reads: CASSPGAFTGELFF. DNA of the CDR3: TGTGCCAGCAGCCCCGGAGCTTTCACCGGGGAGCTGTTTTTT. The rearrangement uses TRBV11-3 and TRBJ2-2; D gene unclear. This CDR3 has 14 residues. Germline V gives CDR1 SGHNT, CDR2 YENEEA. The V and J ends lost 5 bases and 4 bases respectively, with 11 bases between them.

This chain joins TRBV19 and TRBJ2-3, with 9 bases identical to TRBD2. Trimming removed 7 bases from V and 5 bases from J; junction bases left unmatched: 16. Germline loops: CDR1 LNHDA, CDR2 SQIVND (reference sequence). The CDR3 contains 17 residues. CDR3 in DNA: TGTGCCAGTACCCCTCTAGCGGGGTCCCAGTTTGGAGATACGCAGTATTTT. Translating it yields CASTPLAGSQFGDTQYF.

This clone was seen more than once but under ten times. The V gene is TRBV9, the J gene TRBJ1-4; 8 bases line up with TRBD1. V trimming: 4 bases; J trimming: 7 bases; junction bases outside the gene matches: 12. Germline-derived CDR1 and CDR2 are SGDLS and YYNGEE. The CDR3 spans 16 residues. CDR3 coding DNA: TGTGCCAGCAGCCCAGAAGGGTTACAGGGGGGTGAAAAACTGTTTTTT. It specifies CASSPEGLQGGEKLFF.

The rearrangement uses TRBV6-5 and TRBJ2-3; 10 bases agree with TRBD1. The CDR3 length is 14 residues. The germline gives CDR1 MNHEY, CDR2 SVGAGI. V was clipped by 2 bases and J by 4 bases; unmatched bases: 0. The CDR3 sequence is CASSYGQGADTQYF. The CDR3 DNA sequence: TGTGCCAGCAGTTACGGACAGGGGGCAGATACGCAGTATTTT.

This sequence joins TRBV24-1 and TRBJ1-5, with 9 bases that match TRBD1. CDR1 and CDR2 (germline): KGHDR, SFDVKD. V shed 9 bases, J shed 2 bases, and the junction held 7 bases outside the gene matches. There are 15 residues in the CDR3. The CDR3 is CATQDRGRGNQPQHF. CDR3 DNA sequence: TGTGCCACCCAGGACAGGGGTCGAGGCAATCAGCCCCAGCATTTT.

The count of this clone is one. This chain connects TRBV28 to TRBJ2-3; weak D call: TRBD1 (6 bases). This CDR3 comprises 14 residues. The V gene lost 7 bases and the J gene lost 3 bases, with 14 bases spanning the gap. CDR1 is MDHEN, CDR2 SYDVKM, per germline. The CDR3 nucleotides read TGTGCCAGCACTTTGGCACAGGGTACAGATACGCAGTATTTT. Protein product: CASTLAQGTDTQYF.

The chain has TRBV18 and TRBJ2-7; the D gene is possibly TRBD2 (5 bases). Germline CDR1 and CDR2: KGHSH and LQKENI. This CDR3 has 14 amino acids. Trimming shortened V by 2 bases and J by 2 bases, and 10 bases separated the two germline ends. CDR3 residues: CASSPAGLAYEQYF. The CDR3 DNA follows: TGTGCCAGCTCACCAGCGGGTCTCGCCTACGAGCAGTACTTC.

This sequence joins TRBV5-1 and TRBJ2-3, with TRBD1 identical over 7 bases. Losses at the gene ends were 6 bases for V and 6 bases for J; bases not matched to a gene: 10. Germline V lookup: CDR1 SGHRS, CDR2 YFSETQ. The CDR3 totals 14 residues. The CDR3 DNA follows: TGCGCCAGCACCCCAACAGGGGCCCCGGATACGCAGTATTTT. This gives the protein CASTPTGAPDTQYF.

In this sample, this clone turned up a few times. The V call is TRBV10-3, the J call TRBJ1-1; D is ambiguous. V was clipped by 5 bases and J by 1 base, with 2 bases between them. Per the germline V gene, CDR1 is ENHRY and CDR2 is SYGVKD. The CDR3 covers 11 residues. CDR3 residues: CAISQNTEAFF. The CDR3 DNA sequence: TGTGCCATCAGTCAGAACACTGAAGCTTTCTTT.

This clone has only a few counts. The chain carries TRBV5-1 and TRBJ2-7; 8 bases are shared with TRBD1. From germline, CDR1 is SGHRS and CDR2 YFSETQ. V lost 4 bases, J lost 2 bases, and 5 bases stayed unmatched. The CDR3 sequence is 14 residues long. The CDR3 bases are TGCGCCAGCAGCCAGCCGGGACAGGCCTACGAGCAGTACTTC. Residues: CASSQPGQAYEQYF.

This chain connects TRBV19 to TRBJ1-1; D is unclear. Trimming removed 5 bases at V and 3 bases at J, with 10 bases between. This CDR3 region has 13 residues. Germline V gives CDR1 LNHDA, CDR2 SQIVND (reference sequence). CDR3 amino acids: CASSLLYDTEAFF. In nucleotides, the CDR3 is TGTGCCAGTAGTTTACTCTATGACACTGAAGCTTTCTTT.

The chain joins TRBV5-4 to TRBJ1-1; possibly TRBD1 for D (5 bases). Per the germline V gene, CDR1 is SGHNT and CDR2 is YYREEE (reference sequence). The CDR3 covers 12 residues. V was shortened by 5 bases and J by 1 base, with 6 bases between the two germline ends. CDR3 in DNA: TGTGCCAGCAGGGGGCCGAACACTGAAGCTTTCTTT. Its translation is CASRGPNTEAFF.

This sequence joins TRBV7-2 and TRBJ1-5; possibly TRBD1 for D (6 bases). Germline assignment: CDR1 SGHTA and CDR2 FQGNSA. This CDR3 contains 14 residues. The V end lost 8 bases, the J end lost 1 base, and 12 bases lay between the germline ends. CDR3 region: CASARGGSNQPQHF. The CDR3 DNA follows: TGTGCCAGCGCTAGGGGGGGGAGCAATCAGCCCCAGCATTTT.

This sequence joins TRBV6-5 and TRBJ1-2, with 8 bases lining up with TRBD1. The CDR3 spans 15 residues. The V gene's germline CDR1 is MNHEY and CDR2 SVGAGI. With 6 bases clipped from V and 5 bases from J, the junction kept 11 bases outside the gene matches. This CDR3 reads CASSFHRGQGYGYTF. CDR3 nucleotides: TGTGCCAGCAGCTTCCACCGTGGACAGGGATATGGCTACACCTTC.

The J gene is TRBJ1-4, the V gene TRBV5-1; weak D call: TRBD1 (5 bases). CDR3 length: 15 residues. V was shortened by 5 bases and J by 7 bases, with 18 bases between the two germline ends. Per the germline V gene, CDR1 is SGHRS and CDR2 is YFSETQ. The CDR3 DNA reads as TGCGCCAGCAGACTGACCGGGGGGATGGGTGAAAAACTGTTTTTT. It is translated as CASRLTGGMGEKLFF.

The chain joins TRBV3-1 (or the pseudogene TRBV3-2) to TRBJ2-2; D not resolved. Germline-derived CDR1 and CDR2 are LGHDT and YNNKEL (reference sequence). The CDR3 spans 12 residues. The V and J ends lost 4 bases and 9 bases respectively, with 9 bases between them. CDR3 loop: CASSPRHRELFF. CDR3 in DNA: TGTGCCAGCAGCCCCCGTCACAGGGAGCTGTTTTTT.

The CDR3 loop is CASSDPAGNQPQHF. The CDR3 coding sequence is TGTGCCAGCAGTGATCCTGCGGGAAATCAGCCCCAGCATTTT. This chain connects TRBV25-1 to TRBJ1-5; no reliable D call. This CDR3 is 14 amino acids long. In germline, CDR1 is MGHDK, CDR2 SYGVNS. Trimming removed 3 bases at V and 4 bases at J, with 10 bases between.

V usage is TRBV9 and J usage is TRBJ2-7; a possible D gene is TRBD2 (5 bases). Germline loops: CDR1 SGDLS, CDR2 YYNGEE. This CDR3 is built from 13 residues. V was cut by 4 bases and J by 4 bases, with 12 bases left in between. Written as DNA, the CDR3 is TGTGCCAGCAGCTCCCCTCCGGGGTACGAGCAGTACTTC. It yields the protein CASSSPPGYEQYF.

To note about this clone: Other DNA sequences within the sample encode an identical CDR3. In nucleotides, the CDR3 is TGTGCCATCAGTGTCGACAGGGATCAGCCCCAGCATTTT. Its protein product is CAISVDRDQPQHF. The chain recombines TRBV10-3 with TRBJ1-5, with 7 bases fitting TRBD1. The germline V gene has CDR1 ENHRY and CDR2 SYGVKD. The CDR3 is 13 residues long. V shed 4 bases and J 5 bases; nucleotides not matched to a gene: 2.

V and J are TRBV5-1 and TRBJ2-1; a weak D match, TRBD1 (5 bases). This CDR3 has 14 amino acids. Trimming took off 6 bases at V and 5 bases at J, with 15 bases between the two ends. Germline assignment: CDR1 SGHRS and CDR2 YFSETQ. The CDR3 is CASTQTGADNEQFF. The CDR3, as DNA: TGCGCCAGCACCCAGACTGGGGCAGACAATGAGCAGTTCTTC.

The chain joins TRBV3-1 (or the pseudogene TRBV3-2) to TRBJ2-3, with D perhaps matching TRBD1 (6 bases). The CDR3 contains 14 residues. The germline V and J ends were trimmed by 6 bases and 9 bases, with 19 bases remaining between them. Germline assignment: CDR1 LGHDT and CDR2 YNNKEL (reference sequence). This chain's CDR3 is CASRLGPGDDTQYF. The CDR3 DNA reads TGTGCCAGCAGACTGGGGCCAGGGGACGACACGCAGTATTTT.

CDR3 sequence reads: CSVAPGGVTDTQYF. The CDR3 region has the DNA TGCAGCGTTGCCCCGGGGGGTGTTACAGATACGCAGTATTTT. The rearrangement links TRBV29-1 to TRBJ2-3, with 7 bases identical to TRBD2. The CDR3 sequence is 14 residues long. Germline V CDR1 and CDR2: SQVTM, ANQGSEA. The V segment lost 4 bases and the J segment 3 bases; nucleotides outside the gene matches: 7.